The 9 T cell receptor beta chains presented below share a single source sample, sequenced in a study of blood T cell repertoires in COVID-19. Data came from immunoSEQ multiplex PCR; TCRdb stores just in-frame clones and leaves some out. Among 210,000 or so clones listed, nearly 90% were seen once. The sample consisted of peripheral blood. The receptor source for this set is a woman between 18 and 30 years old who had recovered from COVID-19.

The CDR3 DNA reads TGTGCCAGTAGTACCCAAATACCGGGACAGGGTGCTAACTATGGCTACACCTTC. Translated, it gives CASSTQIPGQGANYGYTF. The chain combines TRBV19 with TRBJ1-2; 9 bases are shared with TRBD1. With 4 bases clipped from V and 0 bases from J, the junction kept 12 bases outside the gene matches. The CDR3 is 18 amino acids. Germline CDR1 reads LNHDA; CDR2 reads SQIVND (reference sequence).

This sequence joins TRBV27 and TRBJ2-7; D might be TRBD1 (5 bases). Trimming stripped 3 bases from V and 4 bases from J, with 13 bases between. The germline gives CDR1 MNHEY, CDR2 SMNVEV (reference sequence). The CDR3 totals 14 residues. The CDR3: CASSFRQRLYEQYF. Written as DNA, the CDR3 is TGTGCCAGCAGTTTCCGACAGAGGCTATACGAGCAGTACTTC.

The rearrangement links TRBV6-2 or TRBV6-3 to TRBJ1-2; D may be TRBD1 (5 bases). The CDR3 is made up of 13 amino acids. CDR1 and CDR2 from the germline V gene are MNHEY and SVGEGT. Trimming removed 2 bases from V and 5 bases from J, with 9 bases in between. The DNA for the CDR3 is TGTGCCAGCAGTTACGAGGGGACTTATGGCTACACCTTC. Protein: CASSYEGTYGYTF.

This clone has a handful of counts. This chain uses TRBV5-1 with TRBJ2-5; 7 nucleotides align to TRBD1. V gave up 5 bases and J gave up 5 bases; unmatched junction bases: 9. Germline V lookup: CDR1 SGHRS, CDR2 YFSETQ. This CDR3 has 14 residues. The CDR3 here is CASSYGTEGETQYF. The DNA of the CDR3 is TGCGCCAGCAGTTACGGGACAGAGGGGGAGACCCAGTACTTC. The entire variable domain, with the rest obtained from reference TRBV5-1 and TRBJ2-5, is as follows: KAGVTQTPRYLIKTRGQQVTLSCSPISGHRSVSWYQQTPGQGLQFLFEYFSETQRNKGNFPGRFSGRQFSNSRSEMNVSTLELGDSALYLCASSYGTEGETQYFGPGTRLLVL.

The CDR3 sequence is CASSITGTGGTEAFF. The CDR3 DNA reads as TGTGCCAGCAGTATTACCGGTACAGGGGGCACTGAAGCTTTCTTT. V and J are TRBV27 and TRBJ1-1; TRBD1 matches 8 bases. Looked up from germline, CDR1 is MNHEY and CDR2 is SMNVEV (reference sequence). The CDR3 sequence is 15 residues long. V was pared by 5 bases and J by 4 bases, with 9 bases of the junction left unmatched.

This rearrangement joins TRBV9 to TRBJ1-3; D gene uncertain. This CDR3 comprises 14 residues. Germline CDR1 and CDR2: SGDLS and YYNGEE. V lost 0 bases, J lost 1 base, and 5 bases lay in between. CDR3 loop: CASSVAGSGNTIYF. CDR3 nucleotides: TGTGCCAGCAGCGTAGCGGGTTCTGGAAACACCATATATTTT.

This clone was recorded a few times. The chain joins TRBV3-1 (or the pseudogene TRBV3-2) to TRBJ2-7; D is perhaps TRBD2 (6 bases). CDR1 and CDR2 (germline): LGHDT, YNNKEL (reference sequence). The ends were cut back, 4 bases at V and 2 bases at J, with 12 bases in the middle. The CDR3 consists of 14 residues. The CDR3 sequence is CASSLRGGAYEQYF. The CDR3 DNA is TGTGCCAGCAGCCTAAGAGGAGGGGCCTACGAGCAGTACTTC.

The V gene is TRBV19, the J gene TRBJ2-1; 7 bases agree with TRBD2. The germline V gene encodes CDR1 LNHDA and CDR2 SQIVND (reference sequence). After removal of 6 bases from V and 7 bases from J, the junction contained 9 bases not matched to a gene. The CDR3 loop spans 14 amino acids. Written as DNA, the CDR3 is TGTGCCAGTAGCCGGCGGGAGAGGATGAATGAGCAGTTCTTC. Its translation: CASSRRERMNEQFF.

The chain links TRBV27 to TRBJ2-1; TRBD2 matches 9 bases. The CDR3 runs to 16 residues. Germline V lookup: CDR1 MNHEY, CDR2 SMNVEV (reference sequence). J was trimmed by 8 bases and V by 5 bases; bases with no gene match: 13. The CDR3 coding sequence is TGTGCCAGCAGTCTTGGGGCCAGCGGGAGGTTCTATGAGCAGTTCTTC. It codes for CASSLGASGRFYEQFF.